This T cell receptor (beta chain) was sequenced in a study of blood T cell repertoires in COVID-19. Study-wide background: PBMCs, B-cell-depleted T cells, or T cells were the source of the cDNA or gDNA that made up the material.

Exposed volunteers were people who met a COVID-19 case within 2 weeks before study entry. Germline assignment: CDR1 SGHTA and CDR2 FQGNSA. The CDR3 extends over 14 amino acids. Trimming removed 5 bases at V and 2 bases at J, with 11 bases between. How the authors handled the data: It was from reference gene primer amplification that nucleated cell counts were estimated. Here immunoSEQ multiplex PCR was the method, and the copy in TCRdb shows in-frame clones only, minus some. The V and J calls and clone size come from that table; D and trimming were worked out from the DNA. This sample has some 300,000 clones, with approximately 91% found just once.

The sequence derives from a woman aged 30 to 39 who had been exposed to COVID-19. This chain connects TRBV7-2 to TRBJ2-3, with D possibly matching TRBD2 (5 bases). Source material: PBMCs or T cells enriched from blood (not recorded which). The CDR3 sequence: CASSGRTLTDTQYF. CDR3 nucleotide sequence: TGTGCCAGCAGCGGGCGGACTCTCACAGATACGCAGTATTTT.